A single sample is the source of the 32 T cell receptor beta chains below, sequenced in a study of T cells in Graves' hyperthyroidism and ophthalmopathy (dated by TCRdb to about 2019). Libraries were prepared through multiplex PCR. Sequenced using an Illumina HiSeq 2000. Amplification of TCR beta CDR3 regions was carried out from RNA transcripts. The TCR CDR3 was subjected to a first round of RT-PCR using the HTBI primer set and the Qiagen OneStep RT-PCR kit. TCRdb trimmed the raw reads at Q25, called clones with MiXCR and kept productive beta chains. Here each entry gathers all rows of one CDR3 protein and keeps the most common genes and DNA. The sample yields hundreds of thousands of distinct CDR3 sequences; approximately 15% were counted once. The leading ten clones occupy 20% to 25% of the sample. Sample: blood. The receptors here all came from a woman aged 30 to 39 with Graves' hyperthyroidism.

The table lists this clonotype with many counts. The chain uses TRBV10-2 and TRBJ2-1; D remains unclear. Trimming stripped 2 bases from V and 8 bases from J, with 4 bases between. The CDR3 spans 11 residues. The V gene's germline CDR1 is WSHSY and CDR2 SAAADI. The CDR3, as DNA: TGCGCCAGCAGTGAGATCCATGAGCAGTTCTTC. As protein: CASSEIHEQFF.

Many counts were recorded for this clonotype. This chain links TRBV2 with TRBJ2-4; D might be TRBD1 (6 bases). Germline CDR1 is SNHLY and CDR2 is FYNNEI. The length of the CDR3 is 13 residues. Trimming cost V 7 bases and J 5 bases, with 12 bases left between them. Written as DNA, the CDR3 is TGTGCCAGCATCCGGGACACCGAAAACATTCAGTACTTC. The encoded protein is CASIRDTENIQYF.

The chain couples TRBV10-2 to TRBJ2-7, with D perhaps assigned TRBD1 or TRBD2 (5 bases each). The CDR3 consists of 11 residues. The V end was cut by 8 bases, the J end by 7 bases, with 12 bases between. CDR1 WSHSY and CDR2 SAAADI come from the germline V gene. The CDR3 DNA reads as TGCGCCAGCGGTGGGGGTGAAGAGCAGTACTTC. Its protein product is CASGGGEEQYF.

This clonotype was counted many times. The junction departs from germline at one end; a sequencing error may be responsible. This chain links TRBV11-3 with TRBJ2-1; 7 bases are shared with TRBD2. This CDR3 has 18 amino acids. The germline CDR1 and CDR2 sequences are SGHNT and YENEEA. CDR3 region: CASSLDLLRDYSNNEQFF. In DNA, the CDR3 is TGTGCCAGCAGCTTAGATCTTCTTCGGGACTACTCCAACAATGAGCAGTTCTTC.

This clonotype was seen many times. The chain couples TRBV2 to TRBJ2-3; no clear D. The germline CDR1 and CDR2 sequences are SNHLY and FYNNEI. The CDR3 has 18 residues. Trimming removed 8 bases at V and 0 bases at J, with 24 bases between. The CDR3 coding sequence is TGTGCCAGCCGCCAGACGCAAGGTACCACCACTAGCACAGATACGCAGTATTTT. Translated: CASRQTQGTTTSTDTQYF.

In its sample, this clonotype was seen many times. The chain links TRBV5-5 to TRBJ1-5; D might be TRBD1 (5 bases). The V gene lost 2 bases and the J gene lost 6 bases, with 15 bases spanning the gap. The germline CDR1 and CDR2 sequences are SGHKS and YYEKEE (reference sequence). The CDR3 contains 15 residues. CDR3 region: CASSFSQGTGQPQHF. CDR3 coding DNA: TGTGCCAGCAGCTTCTCGCAGGGTACGGGTCAGCCCCAGCATTTT.

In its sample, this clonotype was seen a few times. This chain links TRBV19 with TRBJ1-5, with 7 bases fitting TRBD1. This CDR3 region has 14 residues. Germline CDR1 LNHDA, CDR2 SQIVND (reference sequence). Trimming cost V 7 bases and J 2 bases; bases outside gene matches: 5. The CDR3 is CASNTGTGNQPQHF. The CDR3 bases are TGTGCCAGTAATACCGGGACAGGCAATCAGCCCCAGCATTTT.

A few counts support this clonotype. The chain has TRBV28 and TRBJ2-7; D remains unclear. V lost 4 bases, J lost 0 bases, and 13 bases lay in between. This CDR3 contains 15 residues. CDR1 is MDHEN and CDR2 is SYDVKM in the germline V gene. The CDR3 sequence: CASSYVWKGSYEQYF. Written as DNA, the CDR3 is TGTGCCAGCAGTTACGTGTGGAAGGGCTCCTACGAGCAGTACTTC.

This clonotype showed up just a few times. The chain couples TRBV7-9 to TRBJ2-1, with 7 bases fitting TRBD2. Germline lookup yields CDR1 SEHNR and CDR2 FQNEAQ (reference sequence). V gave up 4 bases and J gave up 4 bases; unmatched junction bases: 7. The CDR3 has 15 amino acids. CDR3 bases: TGTGCCAGCAGCTGGGAGGGCCGGGGGTACAATGAGCAGTTCTTC. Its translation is CASSWEGRGYNEQFF.

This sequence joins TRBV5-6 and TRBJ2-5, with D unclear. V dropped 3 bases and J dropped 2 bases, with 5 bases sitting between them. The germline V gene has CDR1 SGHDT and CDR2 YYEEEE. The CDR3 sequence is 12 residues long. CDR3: CASSWSQETQYF. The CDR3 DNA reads TGTGCCAGCAGCTGGTCTCAAGAGACCCAGTACTTC.

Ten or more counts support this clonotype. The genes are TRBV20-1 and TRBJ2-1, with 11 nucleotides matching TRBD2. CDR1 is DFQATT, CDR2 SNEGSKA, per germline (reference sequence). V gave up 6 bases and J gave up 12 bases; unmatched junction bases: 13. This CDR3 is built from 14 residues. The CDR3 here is CSAKLAGVRSGQFF. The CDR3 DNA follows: TGCAGTGCCAAACTAGCGGGAGTACGGTCAGGGCAGTTCTTC.

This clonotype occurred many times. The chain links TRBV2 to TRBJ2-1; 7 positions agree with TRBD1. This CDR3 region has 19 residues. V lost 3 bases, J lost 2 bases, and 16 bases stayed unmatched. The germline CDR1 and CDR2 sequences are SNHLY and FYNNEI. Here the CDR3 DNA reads TGTGCCAGCAGTGACGGACAGGAGACGTACCATCCGCCCTACAATGAGCAGTTCTTC. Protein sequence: CASSDGQETYHPPYNEQFF. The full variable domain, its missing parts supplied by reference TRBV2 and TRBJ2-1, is EPEVTQTPSHQVTQMGQEVILRCVPISNHLYFYWYRQILGQKVEFLVSFYNNEISEKSEIFDDQFSVERPDGSNFTLKIRSTKLEDSAMYFCASSDGQETYHPPYNEQFFGPGTRLTVL.

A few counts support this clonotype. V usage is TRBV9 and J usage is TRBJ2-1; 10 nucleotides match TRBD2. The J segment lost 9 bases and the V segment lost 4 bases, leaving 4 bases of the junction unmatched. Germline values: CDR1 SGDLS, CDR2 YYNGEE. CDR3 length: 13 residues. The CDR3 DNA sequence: TGTGCCAGCAGCAGACTAGCGGGTTCTGAGCAGTTCTTC. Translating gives CASSRLAGSEQFF.

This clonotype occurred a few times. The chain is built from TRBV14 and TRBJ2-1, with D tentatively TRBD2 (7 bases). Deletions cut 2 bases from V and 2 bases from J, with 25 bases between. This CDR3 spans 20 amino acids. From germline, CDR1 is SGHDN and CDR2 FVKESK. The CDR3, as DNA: TGTGCCAGCAGCCAACCCATGGGGCATGAGGGGGACTATCCCTACAATGAGCAGTTCTTC. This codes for CASSQPMGHEGDYPYNEQFF.

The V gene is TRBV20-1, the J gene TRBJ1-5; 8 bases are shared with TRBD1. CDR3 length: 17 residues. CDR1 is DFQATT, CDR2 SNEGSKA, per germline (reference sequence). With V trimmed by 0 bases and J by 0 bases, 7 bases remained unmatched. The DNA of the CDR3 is TGCAGTGCTAGAGACCGGGACAGGCAATATAGCAATCAGCCCCAGCATTTT. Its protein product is CSARDRDRQYSNQPQHF.

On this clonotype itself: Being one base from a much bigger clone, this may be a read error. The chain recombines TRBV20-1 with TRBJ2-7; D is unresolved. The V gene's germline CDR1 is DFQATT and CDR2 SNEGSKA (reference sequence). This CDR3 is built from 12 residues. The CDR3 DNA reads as TGCAGCCTACTCGGAAGATCCTACGAGCAGTACTTC. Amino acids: CSLLGRSYEQYF.

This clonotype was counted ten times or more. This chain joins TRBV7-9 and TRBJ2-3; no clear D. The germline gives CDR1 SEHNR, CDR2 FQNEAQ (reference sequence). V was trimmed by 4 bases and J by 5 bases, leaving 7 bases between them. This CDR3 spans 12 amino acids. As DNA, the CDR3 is TGTGCCAGCAGCTCCTCGGTAGATACGCAGTATTTT. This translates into CASSSSVDTQYF. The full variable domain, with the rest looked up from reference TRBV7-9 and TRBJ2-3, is DTGVSQNPRHKITKRGQNVTFRCDPISEHNRLYWYRQTLGQGPEFLTYFQNEAQLEKSRLLSDRFSAERPKGSFSTLEIQRTEQGDSAMYLCASSSSVDTQYFGPGTRLTVL.

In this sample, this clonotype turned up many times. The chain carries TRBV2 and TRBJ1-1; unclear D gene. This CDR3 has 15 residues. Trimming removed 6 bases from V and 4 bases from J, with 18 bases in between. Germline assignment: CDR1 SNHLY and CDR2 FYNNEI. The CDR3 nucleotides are TGTGCCAGCAGGGTAGGTTGGGAGCGTGGCACTGAAGCTTTCTTT. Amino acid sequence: CASRVGWERGTEAFF.

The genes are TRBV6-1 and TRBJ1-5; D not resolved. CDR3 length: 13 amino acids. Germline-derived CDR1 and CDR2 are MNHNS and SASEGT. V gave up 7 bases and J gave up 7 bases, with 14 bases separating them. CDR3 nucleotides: TGTGCCAGCACGTGGCGGTCGGTCCAGCCCCAGCATTTT. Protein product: CASTWRSVQPQHF.

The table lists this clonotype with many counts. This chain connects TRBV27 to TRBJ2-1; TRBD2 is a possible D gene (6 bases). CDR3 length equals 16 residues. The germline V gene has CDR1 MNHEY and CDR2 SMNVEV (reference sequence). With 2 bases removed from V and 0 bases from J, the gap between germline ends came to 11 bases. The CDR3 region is CASSLPGAYSYNEQFF. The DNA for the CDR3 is TGTGCCAGCAGTTTACCGGGAGCTTACTCCTACAATGAGCAGTTCTTC.

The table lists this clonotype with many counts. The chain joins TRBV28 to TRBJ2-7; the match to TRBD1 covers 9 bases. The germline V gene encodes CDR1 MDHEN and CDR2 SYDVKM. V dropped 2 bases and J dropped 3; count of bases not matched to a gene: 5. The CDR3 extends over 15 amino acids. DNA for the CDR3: TGTGCCAGCAGTTTAACAGGGGGCTCCTTCTACGAGCAGTACTTC. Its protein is CASSLTGGSFYEQYF.

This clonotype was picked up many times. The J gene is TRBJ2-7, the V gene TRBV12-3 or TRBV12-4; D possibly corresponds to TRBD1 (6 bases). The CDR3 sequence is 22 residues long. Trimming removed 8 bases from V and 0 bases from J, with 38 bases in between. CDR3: CASGRPGPGPQGTTHSSYEQYF. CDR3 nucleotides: TGTGCCAGCGGACGCCCGGGACCGGGACCCCAGGGGACAACTCACAGCTCCTACGAGCAGTACTTC.

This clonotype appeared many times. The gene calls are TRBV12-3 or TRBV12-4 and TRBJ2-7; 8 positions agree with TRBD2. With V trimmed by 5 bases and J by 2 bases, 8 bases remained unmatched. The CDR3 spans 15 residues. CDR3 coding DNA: TGTGCCAGCAGTAGCCGGGATAGCGGGACCTACGAGCAGTACTTC. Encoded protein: CASSSRDSGTYEQYF.

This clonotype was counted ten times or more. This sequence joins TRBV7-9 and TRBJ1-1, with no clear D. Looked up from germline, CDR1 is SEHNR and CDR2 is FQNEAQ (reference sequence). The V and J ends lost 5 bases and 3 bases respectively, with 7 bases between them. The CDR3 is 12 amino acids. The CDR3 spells CASSTDDTEAFF. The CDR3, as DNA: TGTGCCAGCAGCACGGATGACACTGAAGCTTTCTTT. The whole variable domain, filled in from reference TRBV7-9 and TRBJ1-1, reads DTGVSQNPRHKITKRGQNVTFRCDPISEHNRLYWYRQTLGQGPEFLTYFQNEAQLEKSRLLSDRFSAERPKGSFSTLEIQRTEQGDSAMYLCASSTDDTEAFFGQGTRLTVV.

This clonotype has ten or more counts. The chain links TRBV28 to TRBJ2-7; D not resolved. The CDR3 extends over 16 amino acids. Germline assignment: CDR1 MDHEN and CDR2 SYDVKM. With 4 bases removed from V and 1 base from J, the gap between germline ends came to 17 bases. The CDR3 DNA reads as TGTGCCAGCAGTTCTTACCTCTTTGGGCCTTCCTACGAGCAGTACTTC. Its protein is CASSSYLFGPSYEQYF.

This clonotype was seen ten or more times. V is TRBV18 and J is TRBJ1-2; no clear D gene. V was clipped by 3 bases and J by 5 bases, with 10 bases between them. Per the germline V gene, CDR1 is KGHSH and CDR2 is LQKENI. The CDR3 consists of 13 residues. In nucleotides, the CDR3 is TGTGCCAGCTCACCTGACCGTTTATATGGCTACACCTTC. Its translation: CASSPDRLYGYTF.

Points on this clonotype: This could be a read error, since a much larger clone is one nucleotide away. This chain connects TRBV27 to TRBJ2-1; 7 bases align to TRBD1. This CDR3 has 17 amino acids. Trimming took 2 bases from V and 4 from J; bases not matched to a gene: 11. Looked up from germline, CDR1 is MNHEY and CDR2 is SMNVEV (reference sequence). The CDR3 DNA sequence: TGTGCCAGCAGTTTAAATATCCGGGCAGGGGGATACAATGAGCAGTTCTTC. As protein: CASSLNIRAGGYNEQFF.

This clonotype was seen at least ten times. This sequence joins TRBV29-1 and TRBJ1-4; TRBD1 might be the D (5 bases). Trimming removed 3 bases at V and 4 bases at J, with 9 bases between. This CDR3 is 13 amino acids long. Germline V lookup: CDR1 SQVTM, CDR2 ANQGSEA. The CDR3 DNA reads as TGCAGCGTTGACGGGGCAAGTAATGAAAAACTGTTTTTT. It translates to CSVDGASNEKLFF.

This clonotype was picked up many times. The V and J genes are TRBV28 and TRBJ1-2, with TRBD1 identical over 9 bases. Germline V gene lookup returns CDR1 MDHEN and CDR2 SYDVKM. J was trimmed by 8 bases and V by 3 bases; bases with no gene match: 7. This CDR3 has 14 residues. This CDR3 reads CASSFWTGDSGYTF. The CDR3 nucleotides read TGTGCCAGCAGTTTTTGGACAGGGGACTCCGGCTACACCTTC.

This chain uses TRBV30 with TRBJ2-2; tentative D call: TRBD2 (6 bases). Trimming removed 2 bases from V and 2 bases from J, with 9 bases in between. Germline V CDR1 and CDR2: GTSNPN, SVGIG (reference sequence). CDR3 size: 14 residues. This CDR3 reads CAWSIAANTGELFF. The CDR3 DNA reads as TGTGCCTGGAGTATAGCGGCAAACACCGGGGAGCTGTTTTTT. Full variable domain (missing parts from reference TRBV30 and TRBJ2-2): SQTIHQWPATLVQPVGSPLSLECTVEGTSNPNLYWYRQAAGRGLQLLFYSVGIGQISSEVPQNLSASRPQDRQFILSSKKLLLSDSGFYLCAWSIAANTGELFFGEGSRLTVL.

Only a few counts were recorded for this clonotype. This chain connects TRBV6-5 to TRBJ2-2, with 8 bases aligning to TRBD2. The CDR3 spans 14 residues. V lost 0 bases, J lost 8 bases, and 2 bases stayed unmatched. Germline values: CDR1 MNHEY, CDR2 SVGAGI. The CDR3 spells CASSYSLAGGELFF. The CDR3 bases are TGTGCCAGCAGTTACTCGTTAGCGGGAGGGGAGCTGTTTTTT.

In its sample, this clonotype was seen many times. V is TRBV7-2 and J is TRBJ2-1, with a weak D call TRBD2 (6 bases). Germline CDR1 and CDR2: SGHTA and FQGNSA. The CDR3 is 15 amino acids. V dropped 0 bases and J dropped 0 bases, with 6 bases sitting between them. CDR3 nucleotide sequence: TGTGCCAGCAGCTTAGCGGGACTCTCCTACAATGAGCAGTTCTTC. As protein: CASSLAGLSYNEQFF. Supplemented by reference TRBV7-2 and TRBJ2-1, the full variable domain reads GAGVSQSPSNKVTEKGKDVELRCDPISGHTALYWYRQSLGQGLEFLIYFQGNSAPDKSGLPSDRFSAERTGGSVSTLTIQRTQQEDSAVYLCASSLAGLSYNEQFFGPGTRLTVL.